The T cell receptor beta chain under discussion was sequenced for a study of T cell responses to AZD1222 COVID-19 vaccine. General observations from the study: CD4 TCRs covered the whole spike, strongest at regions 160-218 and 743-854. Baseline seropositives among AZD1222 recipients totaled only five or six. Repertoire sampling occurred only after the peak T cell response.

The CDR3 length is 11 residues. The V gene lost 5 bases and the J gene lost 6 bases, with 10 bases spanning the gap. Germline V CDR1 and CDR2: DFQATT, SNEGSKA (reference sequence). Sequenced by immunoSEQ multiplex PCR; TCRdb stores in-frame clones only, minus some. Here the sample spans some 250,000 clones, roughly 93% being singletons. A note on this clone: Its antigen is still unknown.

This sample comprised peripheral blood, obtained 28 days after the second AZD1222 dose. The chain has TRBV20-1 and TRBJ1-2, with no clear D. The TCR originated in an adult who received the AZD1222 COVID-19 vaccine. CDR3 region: CSALYLNGYTF. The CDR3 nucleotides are TGCAGTGCTCTCTATTTGAATGGCTACACCTTC.